The TCR beta chain described here comes from a study of OX40 agonist ivuxolimab in advanced cancers. General study results and limits: CD8+ T cells were the subset that, on average, had more expanded clones than CD4+. Among the lowest levels of clonal expansion were found in partial responders at 0.1-3.0 mg/kg. Antigens targeted by the expanded peripheral T cells were not determined.

The CDR3 sequence is 16 residues long. V was pared by 3 bases and J by 4 bases, with 12 bases of the junction left unmatched. In germline, CDR1 is SGDLS, CDR2 YYNGEE. Profiling relied on immunoSEQ multiplex PCR, and the TCRdb table lists in-frame clones only, not all of them. The repertoire consists of about 7,800 clones, with 73% occurring once and the leading ten covering 58%. Turning to this clone: The antigen is unknown.

This chain links TRBV9 with TRBJ1-2, with 7 bases that match TRBD1. The TCR sequence derives from an adult with an advanced solid tumor such as melanoma, head and neck, liver or kidney cancer. The input for sequencing was CD4+ or CD8+ T cells sorted from blood, taken in a trial of the OX40 agonist ivuxolimab. CDR3 loop: CASSASGQETFYGYTF. The DNA of the CDR3 is TGTGCCAGCAGCGCCTCTGGACAGGAGACCTTCTATGGCTACACCTTC.